This TCR beta chain came from a study of prognosis after radiotherapy for stage I lung cancer. Study in general: Among the non-small cell lung cancer patients, all were considered medically inoperable. No patient had concurrent therapy with stereotactic body radiotherapy.

This clonotype showed up many times. Two-round multiplex PCR on genomic DNA was the method by which TCR beta CDR3 was amplified. First-round PCR used primers specific to each TRBV and TRBJ gene. TCRdb ran MiXCR on the multiplex PCR reads and lists one entry per CDR3 protein. Of fewer than 25,000 distinct CDR3 sequences listed, around 36% were seen once; the top ten hold 60% to 80%. Germline CDR1 reads MGHRA; CDR2 reads YSYEKL. V was pared by 1 base and J by 0 bases, with 7 bases between. The CDR3 contains 15 residues. The authors drew around 5.9 milliliters of peripheral blood at each of two time points.

The chain has TRBV4-1 and TRBJ1-5; D is unclear. The origin of this receptor is a donor over 45 with non-small cell lung cancer. The source was PBMCs, collected before or after stereotactic body radiation therapy (not recorded which). The CDR3 sequence is CASSQVGTSNQPQHF. The CDR3 DNA is TGCGCCAGCAGCCAAGTTGGAACTAGCAATCAGCCCCAGCATTTT.